This is a list of T cell receptor beta chains from one sample in a study of neurological immune-mediated disorders. TCRdb independently ran MiXCR on the 5' RACE reads; one entry per CDR3 protein. The profile shows about 55,000 distinct CDR3 sequences, less than 4.5% of them singletons. Material: PBMCs. The source of these receptors is a man aged 25-45 years with multiple sclerosis. Each CDR3 is given with its conserved first and last residue. The order of the fields is D gene, J gene, clone size, V gene, CDR3 protein, CDR3 DNA. A D gene is named only where the DNA matches it firmly. Where a row states a size, it is once, few, many or the class of an expanded clone; other rows omit it.

D gene: NA; J gene: TRBJ1-5; clone size: many; V gene: TRBV4-1; CDR3 protein: CASSLQGGYSNQPQHF; CDR3 DNA: TGCGCCAGCAGCCTTCAGGGTGGATACAGCAATCAGCCCCAGCATTTT
D gene: TRBD1; J gene: TRBJ2-6; clone size: NA; V gene: TRBV28; CDR3 protein: CASSSTGDGAKVLTF; CDR3 DNA: TGTGCCAGCAGTTCTACAGGGGACGGGGCCAAAGTCCTGACTTTC
D gene: TRBD1; J gene: TRBJ2-5; clone size: many; V gene: TRBV15; CDR3 protein: CATTRDRGGETQYF; CDR3 DNA: TGTGCCACCACTAGGGACAGGGGAGGCGAGACCCAGTACTTC
D gene: NA; J gene: TRBJ2-5; clone size: many; V gene: TRBV5-1; CDR3 protein: CASSLEGGGETQYF; CDR3 DNA: TGCGCCAGCAGCTTGGAGGGGGGAGGAGAGACCCAGTACTTC
D gene: NA; J gene: TRBJ1-2; clone size: many; V gene: TRBV27; CDR3 protein: CASTTLGGANYGYTF; CDR3 DNA: TGTGCCAGCACCACCCTGGGGGGAGCTAACTATGGCTACACCTTC
D gene: NA; J gene: TRBJ1-1; clone size: many; V gene: TRBV10-3; CDR3 protein: CAISSPSGVNTEAFF; CDR3 DNA: TGTGCCATCAGTTCACCCTCGGGGGTGAACACTGAAGCTTTCTTT
D gene: TRBD1; J gene: TRBJ1-5; clone size: many; V gene: TRBV7-9; CDR3 protein: CASSFGTGWNQPQHF; CDR3 DNA: TGTGCCAGCAGCTTCGGGACAGGGTGGAATCAGCCCCAGCATTTT
D gene: NA; J gene: TRBJ2-7; clone size: many; V gene: TRBV7-6; CDR3 protein: CASSPDGFSYEQYF; CDR3 DNA: TGTGCCAGCAGCCCGGACGGTTTCTCCTACGAGCAGTACTTC
D gene: TRBD1; J gene: TRBJ1-4; clone size: many; V gene: TRBV5-1; CDR3 protein: CASSKGQGAEKLFF; CDR3 DNA: TGCGCCAGCAGCAAGGGACAGGGGGCGGAAAAACTGTTTTTT
D gene: TRBD1; J gene: TRBJ2-2; clone size: many; V gene: TRBV5-1; CDR3 protein: CASSLGQGGDTGELFF; CDR3 DNA: TGCGCCAGCAGCTTAGGACAGGGTGGCGACACCGGGGAGCTGTTTTTT
D gene: NA; J gene: TRBJ1-4; clone size: many; V gene: TRBV4-1; CDR3 protein: CASSQDPQRTEKLFF; CDR3 DNA: TGCGCCAGCAGCCAAGATCCACAGCGTACCGAAAAACTGTTTTTT
D gene: NA; J gene: TRBJ1-4; clone size: many; V gene: TRBV20-1; CDR3 protein: CSAREGPLANEKLFF; CDR3 DNA: TGCAGTGCCCGTGAGGGGCCTCTGGCTAATGAAAAACTGTTTTTT
D gene: TRBD1; J gene: TRBJ2-7; clone size: few; V gene: TRBV3-1; CDR3 protein: CASSHRDRGDYEQYF; CDR3 DNA: TGTGCCAGCAGCCACCGGGACAGGGGGGATTACGAGCAGTACTTC
D gene: TRBD1; J gene: TRBJ2-5; clone size: many; V gene: TRBV20-1; CDR3 protein: CSAAGTGGGDGETQYF; CDR3 DNA: TGCAGTGCTGCCGGGACAGGGGGCGGAGACGGAGAGACCCAGTACTTC
D gene: TRBD1; J gene: TRBJ1-2; clone size: many; V gene: TRBV20-1; CDR3 protein: CSAGGQANYGYTF; CDR3 DNA: TGCAGTGCTGGGGGACAGGCTAACTATGGCTACACCTTC
D gene: TRBD1; J gene: TRBJ1-1; clone size: many; V gene: TRBV12-3/TRBV12-4; CDR3 protein: CASSPDRVGTEAFF; CDR3 DNA: TGTGCCAGCAGTCCGGACAGGGTGGGGACTGAAGCTTTCTTT
D gene: NA; J gene: TRBJ2-7; clone size: many; V gene: TRBV12-3/TRBV12-4; CDR3 protein: CASSRRDNSYEQYF; CDR3 DNA: TGTGCCAGCAGTCGCCGGGACAACTCCTACGAGCAGTACTTC
D gene: NA; J gene: TRBJ1-5; clone size: NA; V gene: TRBV6-5; CDR3 protein: CASSYDSNSNQPQHF; CDR3 DNA: TGTGCCAGCAGTTACGACAGCAATAGCAATCAGCCCCAGCATTTT
D gene: TRBD1; J gene: TRBJ2-4; clone size: many; V gene: TRBV20-1; CDR3 protein: CSARDGTASWGNIQYF; CDR3 DNA: TGCAGTGCTAGAGACGGGACAGCCTCCTGGGGGAACATTCAGTACTTC
D gene: NA; J gene: TRBJ1-1; clone size: many; V gene: TRBV20-1; CDR3 protein: CSASGGSTEAFF; CDR3 DNA: TGCAGTGCTAGCGGGGGGAGCACTGAAGCTTTCTTT
D gene: NA; J gene: TRBJ2-2; clone size: many; V gene: TRBV15; CDR3 protein: CATSKWIGDTGELFF; CDR3 DNA: TGTGCCACCAGCAAGTGGATTGGGGACACCGGGGAGCTGTTTTTT
D gene: TRBD1; J gene: TRBJ1-1; clone size: many; V gene: TRBV29-1; CDR3 protein: CSAHRGETEAFF; CDR3 DNA: TGCAGCGCTCACAGGGGAGAGACTGAAGCTTTCTTT
D gene: TRBD1; J gene: TRBJ1-1; clone size: NA; V gene: TRBV10-3; CDR3 protein: CAISFTGQGDTEAFF; CDR3 DNA: TGTGCCATCAGTTTCACGGGACAGGGGGACACTGAAGCTTTCTTT
D gene: TRBD1; J gene: TRBJ2-1; clone size: many; V gene: TRBV20-1; CDR3 protein: CSVKGSQGARNEQFF; CDR3 DNA: TGCAGTGTTAAAGGGTCGCAGGGGGCGAGGAATGAGCAGTTCTTC
D gene: NA; J gene: TRBJ1-4; clone size: many; V gene: TRBV20-1; CDR3 protein: CSARDSGRVGEKLFF; CDR3 DNA: TGCAGTGCTAGAGATTCGGGCAGGGTCGGGGAAAAACTGTTTTTT
D gene: TRBD1; J gene: TRBJ1-5; clone size: many; V gene: TRBV12-5; CDR3 protein: CASGTGTGNQPQHF; CDR3 DNA: TGTGCTAGTGGAACCGGGACAGGGAATCAGCCCCAGCATTTT
D gene: TRBD1; J gene: TRBJ2-7; clone size: many; V gene: TRBV15; CDR3 protein: CATSRGGQPEQYF; CDR3 DNA: TGTGCCACCAGCAGAGGGGGACAGCCCGAGCAGTACTTC
D gene: NA; J gene: TRBJ2-7; clone size: many; V gene: TRBV4-1; CDR3 protein: CASSLHPSEQYF; CDR3 DNA: TGCGCCAGCAGCCTCCACCCTTCGGAGCAGTACTTC
D gene: NA; J gene: TRBJ2-7; clone size: NA; V gene: TRBV24-1; CDR3 protein: CATKRPIYEQYF; CDR3 DNA: TGTGCCACCAAGAGACCGATCTACGAGCAGTACTTC
D gene: TRBD1; J gene: TRBJ2-7; clone size: many; V gene: TRBV28; CDR3 protein: CASSFKGAVFGEQYF; CDR3 DNA: TGTGCCAGCAGTTTTAAGGGGGCCGTTTTCGGCGAGCAGTACTTC
D gene: NA; J gene: TRBJ1-6; clone size: many; V gene: TRBV10-3; CDR3 protein: CAISEDGRSPLHF; CDR3 DNA: TGTGCCATCAGTGAGGATGGGCGTTCACCCCTCCACTTT
D gene: TRBD2; J gene: TRBJ2-3; clone size: many; V gene: TRBV7-9; CDR3 protein: CASGREAADTQYF; CDR3 DNA: TGTGCGAGTGGGCGGGAGGCTGCAGATACGCAGTATTTT
D gene: TRBD2; J gene: TRBJ2-1; clone size: many; V gene: TRBV4-1; CDR3 protein: CASSQDPSGRVGSEQFF; CDR3 DNA: TGCGCCAGCAGCCAAGACCCTAGCGGGAGGGTGGGAAGTGAGCAGTTCTTC
D gene: NA; J gene: TRBJ1-1; clone size: many; V gene: TRBV5-1; CDR3 protein: CASSSNTGRTTEAFF; CDR3 DNA: TGCGCCAGCAGCTCCAATACAGGGAGAACAACTGAAGCTTTCTTT
D gene: NA; J gene: TRBJ1-4; clone size: many; V gene: TRBV7-2; CDR3 protein: CASSGRANEKLFF; CDR3 DNA: TGTGCCAGCAGCGGGAGGGCTAATGAAAAACTGTTTTTT
D gene: NA; J gene: TRBJ1-5; clone size: NA; V gene: TRBV7-9; CDR3 protein: CASSLGMDEDQPQNF; CDR3 DNA: TGTGCCAGCAGCTTGGGGATGGATGAGGATCAGCCCCAGAATTTT
D gene: NA; J gene: TRBJ1-2; clone size: many; V gene: TRBV20-1; CDR3 protein: CSASYRANYGYTF; CDR3 DNA: TGCAGTGCTAGTTACCGAGCTAACTATGGCTACACCTTC
D gene: NA; J gene: TRBJ1-2; clone size: many; V gene: TRBV9; CDR3 protein: CASRGQLNYDGYTF; CDR3 DNA: TGTGCCAGCAGAGGACAGTTGAACTATGATGGCTACACCTTC
D gene: NA; J gene: TRBJ1-2; clone size: many; V gene: TRBV12-3/TRBV12-4; CDR3 protein: CASSYSPDGDHGYTF; CDR3 DNA: TGTGCCAGCAGTTACTCACCTGACGGGGACCATGGCTACACCTTC
D gene: NA; J gene: TRBJ2-3; clone size: many; V gene: TRBV2; CDR3 protein: CASSGGPQGGTDTQYF; CDR3 DNA: TGTGCCAGCAGCGGCGGACCCCAAGGTGGGACAGATACGCAGTATTTT
D gene: NA; J gene: TRBJ2-3; clone size: many; V gene: TRBV12-3/TRBV12-4; CDR3 protein: CASSFIRAVSTDTQYF; CDR3 DNA: TGTGCCAGCAGTTTTATTCGGGCGGTCAGCACAGATACGCAGTATTTT